This TCR beta chain is from a study of shared clonotypes between healthy human individuals. Whole-study context: CD4 naive and memory got three plates each, CD8 naive two, CD8 memory one. Notes on the study in general: The generation probabilities recorded for non-shared clonotypes fell below those of clonotypes shared by all four donors. With few donors, the genetic and exposure-history diversity represented was limited.

This CDR3 comprises 13 residues. The germline V gene encodes CDR1 SQVTM and CDR2 ANQGSEA. The germline V and J ends were trimmed by 2 bases and 4 bases, with 12 bases remaining between them. Replicate PCRs run on sorted subsets employed approximately 0.2 ug DNA, 25,000 to 35,000 T cell genomes. Method: immunoSEQ multiplex PCR; TCRdb's copy keeps in-frame clones and lacks some. The top ten hold about 9.4% of the sample, which has fewer than 200,000 clones, approximately 61% seen once. Notes on this clone: Its specificity is not known.

Input material: memory CD4+ T cells sorted from blood. Described subset: CD45RA-negative fraction. This TCR was recovered from a man aged 25-45 years in good health. V and J are TRBV29-1 and TRBJ2-7; no definite D call. DNA of the CDR3: TGCAGCGTTGAATCTGAACCATCATACGAGCAGTACTTC. The encoded protein is CSVESEPSYEQYF.